Each of the 10 T cell receptor beta chains below was sequenced from the same sample in a study of blood T cell repertoires in COVID-19. Sequencing was performed with immunoSEQ multiplex PCR; in TCRdb, only in-frame clones are kept and a portion is missing. The sample lists fewer than 250,000 clones, approximately 90% occurring once. The source material was PBMCs or T cells enriched from blood (not recorded which). These receptors originate from a man aged 45-60 years who had been exposed to COVID-19.

The rearrangement links TRBV15 to TRBJ1-4; 8 bases map to TRBD1. CDR3 length equals 16 residues. V was clipped by 5 bases and J by 6 bases; unmatched bases: 11. The germline V gene encodes CDR1 LNHNV and CDR2 YYDKDF (reference sequence). Here the CDR3 DNA reads TGTGCCACCAGCCCAACGACCGGGACAGGAGATGAAAAACTGTTTTTT. Translated, it gives CATSPTTGTGDEKLFF.

This chain uses TRBV2 with TRBJ2-7, with no clear D. The CDR3 totals 13 residues. Deletions cut 7 bases from V and 6 bases from J, with 16 bases between. Germline-derived CDR1 and CDR2 are SNHLY and FYNNEI. The CDR3 coding sequence is TGTGCCAGCACGGAGCGTCCCTTTTCCGAGCAGTACTTC. Its protein is CASTERPFSEQYF.

This chain connects TRBV7-8 to TRBJ1-3; D might be TRBD1 (5 bases). Germline assignment: CDR1 SGHVS and CDR2 FQNEAQ. The CDR3 is 15 amino acids. V lost 3 bases, J lost 1 base, and 10 bases lay in between. The chain's CDR3 is CASSFSPGSGNTIYF. CDR3 nucleotide sequence: TGTGCCAGCAGCTTCAGCCCAGGGTCTGGAAACACCATATATTTT.

This clone is a singleton in its sample. The chain links TRBV18 to TRBJ1-2; 7 positions agree with TRBD1. The CDR3 extends over 15 amino acids. Unmatched junction bases numbered 3, after V lost 0 bases and J lost 2 bases. Germline V lookup: CDR1 KGHSH, CDR2 LQKENI. In DNA, the CDR3 is TGTGCCAGCTCACCACCCGACAGGGAAAACTATGGCTACACCTTC. The encoded protein is CASSPPDRENYGYTF.

The rearrangement uses TRBV28 and TRBJ2-2; D might be TRBD2 (6 bases). Germline loops: CDR1 MDHEN, CDR2 SYDVKM. The ends were cut back, 5 bases at V and 5 bases at J, with 21 bases in the middle. The CDR3 is 17 residues long. The CDR3: CASSPRLTGELTGELFF. The CDR3 nucleotides are TGTGCCAGCAGTCCCCGTTTAACGGGAGAGCTTACCGGGGAGCTGTTTTTT.

This chain connects TRBV10-3 to TRBJ1-6, with D unresolved. Trimming cost V 9 bases and J 2 bases, with 8 bases left between them. Germline CDR1 reads ENHRY; CDR2 reads SYGVKD. The CDR3 spans 13 residues. The CDR3 sequence: CAMAGTYNSPLHF. CDR3 DNA: TGTGCCATGGCAGGAACCTATAATTCACCCCTCCACTTT.

This clone was seen a handful of times. The V gene is TRBV2, the J gene TRBJ1-4, with D unresolved. The germline V gene encodes CDR1 SNHLY and CDR2 FYNNEI. Trimming cost V 6 bases and J 4 bases, with 21 bases left between them. CDR3 length equals 17 residues. CDR3 nucleotides: TGTGCCAGCAGCATGTTCCAATCTTTGAGGGTTAATGAAAAACTGTTTTTT. Translation gives CASSMFQSLRVNEKLFF.

This clone appeared once. V is TRBV11-3 and J is TRBJ1-1; no firm D call. V gave up 3 bases and J gave up 0 bases, with 11 bases separating them. The germline V gene has CDR1 SGHNT and CDR2 YENEEA. CDR3 length: 15 residues. As DNA, the CDR3 is TGTGCCAGCAGCTTTGCGGCATTCATGAACACTGAAGCTTTCTTT. This sequence encodes CASSFAAFMNTEAFF.

Turning to this clone: Because the CDR3 is missing its conserved closing phenylalanine or tryptophan, this is likely a read error. It is unclear where the CDR3 begins or ends on the DNA, so no DNA is shown, and the CDR3 is as TCRdb lists it. V is TRBV21-1 and J is TRBJ1-2; TRBD1 is the table's D call and was not checked against the DNA. TRBV21-1 is marked as a pseudogene. The CDR3 is 8 residues long, ends included. CDR3 residues: CASSHLVQ.

The CDR3: CAISEITGAANYGYTF. CDR3 in DNA: TGTGCCATCAGTGAGATTACAGGGGCTGCTAACTATGGCTACACCTTC. This chain uses TRBV10-3 with TRBJ1-2, with 7 bases aligning to TRBD1. Germline CDR1 reads ENHRY; CDR2 reads SYGVKD. J gave up 0 bases and V 2 bases, and 6 bases lay outside the gene matches. CDR3 length equals 16 residues.